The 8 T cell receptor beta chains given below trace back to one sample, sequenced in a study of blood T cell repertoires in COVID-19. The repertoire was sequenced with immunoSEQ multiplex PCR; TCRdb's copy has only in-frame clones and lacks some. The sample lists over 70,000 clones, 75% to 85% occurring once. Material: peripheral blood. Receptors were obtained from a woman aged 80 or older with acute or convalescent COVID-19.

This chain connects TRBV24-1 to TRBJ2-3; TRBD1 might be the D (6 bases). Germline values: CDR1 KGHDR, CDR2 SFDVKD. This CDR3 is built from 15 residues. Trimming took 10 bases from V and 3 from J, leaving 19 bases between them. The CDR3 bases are TGTGCCACTTCTGAGGCTGGGGGCGGAACAGATACGCAGTATTTT. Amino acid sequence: CATSEAGGGTDTQYF.

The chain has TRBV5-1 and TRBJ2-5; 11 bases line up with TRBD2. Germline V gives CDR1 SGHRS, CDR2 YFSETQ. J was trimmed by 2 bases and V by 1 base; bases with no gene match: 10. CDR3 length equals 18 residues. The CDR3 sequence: CASSLRVAGGPGQETQYF. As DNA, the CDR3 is TGCGCCAGCAGCTTGAGGGTAGCGGGGGGGCCGGGTCAAGAGACCCAGTACTTC.

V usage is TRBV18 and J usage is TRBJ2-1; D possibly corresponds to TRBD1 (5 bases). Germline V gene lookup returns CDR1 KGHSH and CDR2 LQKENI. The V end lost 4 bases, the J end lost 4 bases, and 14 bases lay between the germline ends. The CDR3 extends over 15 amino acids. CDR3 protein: CASSQGLLGYNEQFF. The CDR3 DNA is TGTGCCAGCTCACAGGGGTTATTGGGATACAATGAGCAGTTCTTC.

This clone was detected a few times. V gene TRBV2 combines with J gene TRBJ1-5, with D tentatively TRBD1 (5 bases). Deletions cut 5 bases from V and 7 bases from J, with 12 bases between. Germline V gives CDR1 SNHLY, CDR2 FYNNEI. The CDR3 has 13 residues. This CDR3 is CASSWDYGQPQHF. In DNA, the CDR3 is TGTGCCAGCAGTTGGGACTATGGGCAGCCCCAGCATTTT.

The CDR3 DNA sequence: TGTGCCAGCAGCCAAGAGCCTCGGGCCTATAATTCACCCCTCCACTTT. Protein: CASSQEPRAYNSPLHF. V is TRBV11-1 and J is TRBJ1-6; D is uncertain. Trimming shortened V by 5 bases and J by 2 bases, and 13 bases separated the two germline ends. This CDR3 is built from 16 residues. CDR1 is SGHAT, CDR2 FQDESV, per germline (reference sequence).

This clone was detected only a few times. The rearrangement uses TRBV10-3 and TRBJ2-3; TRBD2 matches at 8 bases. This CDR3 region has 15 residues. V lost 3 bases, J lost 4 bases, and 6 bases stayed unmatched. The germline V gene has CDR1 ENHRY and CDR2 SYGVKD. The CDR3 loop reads CAISDPGTSSDTQYF. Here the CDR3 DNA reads TGTGCCATCAGTGACCCGGGGACTAGTTCAGATACGCAGTATTTT.

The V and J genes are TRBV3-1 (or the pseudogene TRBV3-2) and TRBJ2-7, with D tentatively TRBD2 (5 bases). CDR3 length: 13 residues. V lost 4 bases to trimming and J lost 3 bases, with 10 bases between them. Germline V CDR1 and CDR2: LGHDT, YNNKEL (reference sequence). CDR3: CASSLGSFYEQYF. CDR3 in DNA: TGTGCCAGCAGCCTAGGGAGTTTCTACGAGCAGTACTTC.

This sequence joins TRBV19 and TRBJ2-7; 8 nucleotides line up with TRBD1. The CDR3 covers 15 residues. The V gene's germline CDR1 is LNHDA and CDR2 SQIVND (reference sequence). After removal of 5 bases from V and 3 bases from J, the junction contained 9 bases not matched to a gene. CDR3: CASSARGQGGYEQYF. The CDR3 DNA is TGTGCCAGTAGTGCCCGCGGACAGGGCGGCTACGAGCAGTACTTC.